One sample yielded the 17 T cell receptor beta chains listed below, sequenced in a study of regulatory T cells in long-lasting Graves disease. In building TCR beta libraries, iRepertoire HTBI primers were used together with Arm-PCR of CDR3 regions. In TCRdb, the multiplex PCR reads were re-called with MiXCR into one record per CDR3 protein. The sample contains around 400,000 distinct CDR3 sequences, about 15% of which appear only once. The sample's time point: newly diagnosed GD, antithyroid drugs for less than 3 months. PBMCs were the source of the RNA used for TCR sequencing. These same data were also listed under a study on T cells in Graves' hyperthyroidism and ophthalmopathy.

The sample consisted of peripheral blood mononuclear cells (PBMCs), taken at new diagnosis, from a patient treated with antithyroid drugs. The receptors here all came from a woman aged 35 to 49 with Graves disease.

The table lists this clonotype with a few counts. This sequence joins TRBV11-2 and TRBJ2-7, with 8 bases identical to TRBD2. The germline gives CDR1 SGHAT, CDR2 FQNNGV. CDR3 length: 17 residues. Trimming at V came to 5 bases and at J to 2 bases, leaving 14 bases not matched to a gene. In nucleotides, the CDR3 is TGTGCCAGCAGCCAAGGGTCCCCCACGGGAGGGCCCTACGAGCAGTACTTC. As protein: CASSQGSPTGGPYEQYF. Combining the CDR3 with reference TRBV11-2 and TRBJ2-7 gives the whole variable domain EAGVAQSPRYKIIEKRQSVAFWCNPISGHATLYWYQQILGQGPKLLIQFQNNGVVDDSQLPKDRFSAERLKGVDSTLKIQPAKLEDSAVYLCASSQGSPTGGPYEQYFGPGTRLTVT.

At least ten counts were recorded for this clonotype. The chain uses TRBV20-1 and TRBJ1-2; D ambiguous. Per the germline V gene, CDR1 is DFQATT and CDR2 is SNEGSKA (reference sequence). Trimming pared 6 bases from V and 1 base from J, leaving 15 bases between. This CDR3 has 14 residues. This CDR3 reads CSAQTPALNYGYTF. CDR3 bases: TGCAGTGCGCAAACACCTGCCCTTAACTATGGCTACACCTTC.

This clonotype was seen ten or more times. The chain employs TRBV12-5 and TRBJ1-3, with TRBD1 matching over 8 bases. Germline V gives CDR1 LGHNT, CDR2 FRNRAP. CDR3 length equals 16 residues. V was clipped by 3 bases and J by 3 bases; unmatched bases: 7. CDR3: CASGFSGGDRGNTIYF. DNA for the CDR3: TGTGCTAGTGGTTTTTCAGGGGGCGATCGTGGAAACACCATATATTTT.

The chain is built from TRBV7-3 and TRBJ1-1, with 9 bases that match TRBD1. V shed 4 bases, J shed 7 bases, and the junction held 7 bases outside the gene matches. CDR3 size: 14 residues. Germline values: CDR1 SGHTA, CDR2 FQGTGA. Here the CDR3 DNA reads TGTGCCAGCAGCTCGACAGGGGGAACGCTTGAAGCTTTCTTT. It is translated as CASSSTGGTLEAFF.

The V gene is TRBV20-1, the J gene TRBJ2-7; 9 nucleotides align to TRBD1. CDR3 size: 13 residues. Germline V lookup: CDR1 DFQATT, CDR2 SNEGSKA (reference sequence). Here the CDR3 reads CSVEGQGSYEQYF. The DNA for the CDR3 is TGCAGCGTGGAGGGACAGGGAAGCTACGAGCAGTACTTC.

The rearrangement uses TRBV28 and TRBJ2-3, with D unresolved. The V and J ends lost 3 bases and 0 bases respectively, with 10 bases between them. Germline loops: CDR1 MDHEN, CDR2 SYDVKM. The CDR3 sequence is 15 residues long. The chain's CDR3 is CASSFYGISTDTQYF. The CDR3 DNA is TGTGCCAGCAGTTTTTACGGTATTAGCACAGATACGCAGTATTTT.

This clonotype has a handful of counts. The V and J genes are TRBV6-2 or TRBV6-3 and TRBJ1-5, with D uncertain. This CDR3 is built from 14 residues. Trimming took 6 bases from V and 6 from J, leaving 15 bases between them. Germline-derived CDR1 and CDR2 are MNHEY and SVGEGT. The CDR3 loop reads CASSPPVLGQPQHF. DNA of the CDR3: TGTGCCAGCAGCCCCCCTGTGTTGGGTCAGCCCCAGCATTTT.

The table lists this clonotype with a few counts. The V call is TRBV19, the J call TRBJ1-1; a possible D gene is TRBD1 (5 bases). CDR1 is LNHDA and CDR2 is SQIVND in the germline V gene (reference sequence). This CDR3 has 16 amino acids. The V gene lost 9 bases and the J gene lost 2 bases, with 22 bases spanning the gap. CDR3 protein: CASSFRWGSSNTEAFF. In DNA, the CDR3 is TGTGCCAGCAGTTTCCGTTGGGGGAGTTCAAACACTGAAGCTTTCTTT.

This clonotype was seen many times. The chain's CDR3 is CASSLTRRYRDPNEKLFF. The DNA of the CDR3 is TGTGCCAGCAGCCTAACCCGCCGATACAGGGATCCCAATGAAAAACTGTTTTTT. V and J are TRBV27 and TRBJ1-4, with D possibly matching TRBD1 (6 bases). Germline V CDR1 and CDR2: MNHEY, SMNVEV (reference sequence). V lost 6 bases, J lost 5 bases, and 25 bases lay in between. The CDR3 spans 18 residues.

The V call is TRBV20-1, the J call TRBJ1-2; D is ambiguous. This CDR3 has 13 amino acids. With 3 bases removed from V and 4 bases from J, the gap between germline ends came to 12 bases. Germline values: CDR1 DFQATT, CDR2 SNEGSKA (reference sequence). CDR3: CSARSPQSYGYTF. CDR3 bases: TGCAGTGCTAGGTCCCCACAGAGCTATGGCTACACCTTC.

This clonotype occurred a few times. This may stem from a read error, because a much larger clone lies one nucleotide away. The chain has TRBV28 and TRBJ1-5, with D possibly matching TRBD1 (5 bases). CDR3 length: 18 residues. CDR1 and CDR2 (germline): MDHEN, SYDVKM. The CDR3 nucleotides read TGTGCCAGCAGTTGGCAGGGCGCAAAACTTTATAGCAATCATCCCCAGCATTTT. Amino acid sequence: CASSWQGAKLYSNHPQHF.

On this clonotype itself: One end of the junction varies from germline; a read error may be responsible. The rearrangement uses TRBV19 and TRBJ1-1; TRBD1 agrees at 7 bases. CDR3 length: 15 residues. CDR1 LNHDA and CDR2 SQIVND come from the germline V gene (reference sequence). CDR3 in amino acids: CANSIQGRRNTEAFF. The CDR3 nucleotides read TGTGCCAATAGTATACAGGGGCGTCGGAACACTGAAGCTTTCTTT.

The chain uses TRBV6-2 or TRBV6-3 and TRBJ2-1; 8 bases line up with TRBD2. The DNA end is a closer match to TRBJ2-5, so the J assignment may be wrong. The germline gives CDR1 MNHEY, CDR2 SVGEGT. There are 15 residues in the CDR3. The CDR3 sequence is CASSRSGGGRETQYF. Here the CDR3 DNA reads TGTGCCAGCAGTCGAAGCGGGGGAGGAAGAGAGACCCAGTACTTC.

Only a few counts were recorded for this clonotype. The chain is built from TRBV7-9 and TRBJ1-3; 11 positions match TRBD1. The CDR3 consists of 20 residues. From germline, CDR1 is SEHNR and CDR2 FQNEAQ (reference sequence). Unmatched junction bases numbered 15, after V lost 5 bases and J lost 0 bases. CDR3 bases: TGTGCCAGCAGCCCTCGGGACAGGGGGATCGTTTCGGTCTCTGGAAACACCATATATTTT. Protein sequence: CASSPRDRGIVSVSGNTIYF.

Many counts were recorded for this clonotype. V usage is TRBV27 and J usage is TRBJ2-5; 9 bases are a match to TRBD1. The J segment lost 5 bases and the V segment lost 0 bases, leaving 7 bases of the junction unmatched. Germline V CDR1 and CDR2: MNHEY, SMNVEV (reference sequence). The CDR3 totals 16 residues. CDR3 sequence reads: CASSLSEGTGLETQYF. Here the CDR3 DNA reads TGTGCCAGCAGTTTATCGGAAGGGACAGGGTTGGAGACCCAGTACTTC.

This clonotype was seen ten or more times. The CDR3 reads CAWSSWDWAYEQYF. For the CDR3, the DNA is TGTGCCTGGAGTTCGTGGGACTGGGCCTACGAGCAGTACTTC. The rearrangement joins TRBV30 to TRBJ2-7; tentative D call: TRBD2 (6 bases). Trimming removed 2 bases from V and 2 bases from J, with 13 bases in between. The germline V gene has CDR1 GTSNPN and CDR2 SVGIG (reference sequence). The CDR3 consists of 14 residues.

The chain recombines TRBV27 with TRBJ2-7; D uncertain. The CDR3 totals 13 residues. Trimming removed 0 bases at V and 3 bases at J, with 6 bases between. The germline gives CDR1 MNHEY, CDR2 SMNVEV (reference sequence). CDR3 protein: CASSLSTNYEQYF. The CDR3 nucleotides are TGTGCCAGCAGTTTATCTACCAACTACGAGCAGTACTTC.